These T cell receptor beta chains were read from a single sample in a study of T cell responses to AZD1222 COVID-19 vaccine. Assay used: immunoSEQ multiplex PCR; TCRdb lists only in-frame clones, some missing. The sample shows 120,000 or so clones, about 89% of them seen only once. Sequenced here: peripheral blood, sampled on day 0 of AZD1222 vaccination. These receptors were collected from an adult in good health. The CDR3 runs from the conserved cysteine through the conserved F or W. The D gene is left open where the match is weak. Clone size is not always given. Where it is, it says once, few, many or a class for expanded clones.

TGTGCCAGCAGCGCAAGGACAGATTACAATGAGCAGTTCTTC CASSARTDYNEQFF . 14 . TRBJ2-1 TRBV9
TGTGCCAGCAGTGGGAGAGGGGTTCCCTACGAGCAGTACTTC CASSGRGVPYEQYF . 14 . TRBJ2-7 TRBV25-1
TGTGCCAGCAGCTCTGTCAGGTCGAACTATGGCTACACCTTC CASSSVRSNYGYTF . 14 . TRBJ1-2 TRBV5-6
TGTGCCAGCTCAACAACTAGCGGGATTGACAATGAGCAGTTCTTC CASSTTSGIDNEQFF TRBD2 15 . TRBJ2-1 TRBV18
TGTGCCAGCAGTTTAGGCGGGCCCTCCTACGAGCAGTACTTC CASSLGGPSYEQYF . 14 . TRBJ2-7 TRBV6-5
TGTGCCAGCAGCATGCCCACTAGCGGGTTAACCTACGAGCAGTACTTC CASSMPTSGLTYEQYF TRBD2 16 . TRBJ2-7 TRBV5-6
TGTGCCACCGGGTCCACTAGCTACGAGCAGTACTTC CATGSTSYEQYF . 12 . TRBJ2-7 TRBV14
TGTGCTAGTGGTTTGGGTATTGGGCTCAATGAGCAGTTCTTC CASGLGIGLNEQFF . 14 . TRBJ2-1 TRBV12-5
TGTGCCAGCTCACCCCGACAGGGACACACTGAAGCTTTCTTT CASSPRQGHTEAFF TRBD1 14 once TRBJ1-1 TRBV18
TGTGCCAGCAGCTTAGAAGGTCTTGGTGGAAACACCATATATTTT CASSLEGLGGNTIYF . 15 . TRBJ1-3 TRBV7-9
TGTGCCAGCAACGACCCCTACACTGAAGCTTTCTTT CASNDPYTEAFF . 12 . TRBJ1-1 TRBV6-5
TGTGCCAGCAGTGAGGACTTCGCCCCCTATAATTCACCCCTCCACTTT CASSEDFAPYNSPLHF . 16 . TRBJ1-6 TRBV6-1
TGCGCCAGCGGACAGGACTCTGGAAACACCATATATTTT CASGQDSGNTIYF TRBD1 13 . TRBJ1-3 TRBV5-1
TGTGCCACCTCGAAACAGGACCTACCCTCGGAGACCCAGTACTTC CATSKQDLPSETQYF . 15 . TRBJ2-5 TRBV28
TGTGCCAGCAGCTTAGCGTCCCCTCCCTACGAGCAGTACTTC CASSLASPPYEQYF . 14 . TRBJ2-7 TRBV11-1
TGTGCCAGCAGCTTGGTAAGCGGCCGCCTCGTGGACGAGCAGTACTTC CASSLVSGRLVDEQYF . 16 . TRBJ2-7 TRBV5-5
TGTGCCAGCTCACCGGACAGGGGGTGGGGGAACACTGAAGCTTTCTTT CASSPDRGWGNTEAFF TRBD1 16 . TRBJ1-1 TRBV18
TGTGCCAGCAGCTCTAACCTACAATCCCAGCCCCAGCATTTT CASSSNLQSQPQHF . 14 . TRBJ1-5 TRBV7-2
TGTGCCAGCAGCCCAAGTGAGGGGTACAATTCACCCCTCCACTTT CASSPSEGYNSPLHF . 15 . TRBJ1-6 TRBV3-1/TRBV3-2
TGTGCCAGCAGTCAAGGACCGAAGAGGGAGCAGTACTTC CASSQGPKREQYF . 13 . TRBJ2-7 TRBV2
TGTGCTAGTGGTTTGCTTGGGACAGTACAAGAGACCCAGTACTTC CASGLLGTVQETQYF TRBD1 15 . TRBJ2-5 TRBV12-5
TGCGCCAGCAGCTTGGAACAGGATGACGGGGAGCTGTTTTTT CASSLEQDDGELFF . 14 . TRBJ2-2 TRBV5-1
TGTGCCAGCAGTTTAGTACAGCACTACGAGCAGTACTTC CASSLVQHYEQYF . 13 . TRBJ2-7 TRBV27
TGTGCCAGCAGTTTTTTGGGTGTAGATACGCAGTATTTT CASSFLGVDTQYF . 13 . TRBJ2-3 TRBV27
TGTGCCAGCAGCTTGGCAGGTCTACCCTACGAGCAGTACTTC CASSLAGLPYEQYF . 14 . TRBJ2-7 TRBV5-6
TGTGCCAGTAGTTTGTCTGACTCCTACAATGAGCAGTTCTTC CASSLSDSYNEQFF . 14 . TRBJ2-1 TRBV19
TGTGCCAGCAGTCCTGGGAGCACAGATACGCAGTATTTT CASSPGSTDTQYF . 13 . TRBJ2-3 TRBV7-3
TGTGCCAGCAGCTTAGTCAGTCAAGAGACCCAGTACTTC CASSLVSQETQYF . 13 . TRBJ2-5 TRBV11-1
TGTGCCAGTAGGTCGGCCGAAGAGACCCAGTACTTC CASRSAEETQYF . 12 . TRBJ2-5 TRBV11-2
TGTGCCAGTAGTCGGACTAGCGGGAGCCATGAGCAGTTCTTC CASSRTSGSHEQFF TRBD2 14 . TRBJ2-1 TRBV19
TGTGCCAGCAGCTTCGGGGACAATTCCTACGAGCAGTACTTC CASSFGDNSYEQYF . 14 . TRBJ2-7 TRBV11-2
TGTGCCAGCAGAACCGAGGGCAGCGGGGGATATTACGAGCAGTACTTC CASRTEGSGGYYEQYF TRBD2 16 . TRBJ2-7 TRBV27
TGTGCCAGCAGTCGCTCTCCGGGTCTCCATAACGAGCAGTACTTC CASSRSPGLHNEQYF . 15 . TRBJ2-7 TRBV6-2/TRBV6-3
TGTGCCAGCAGCCTGAACTACGAGCAGTACTTC CASSLNYEQYF . 11 . TRBJ2-7 TRBV5-4
TGTGCCAGCAGCTCTACAGGGACCCGTAGCACAGATACGCAGTATTTT CASSSTGTRSTDTQYF . 16 . TRBJ2-3 TRBV7-8
TGCGCCAGCAGCCAAGGGACAGGCTTTATGTCACCCCTCCACTTT CASSQGTGFMSPLHF TRBD1 15 . TRBJ1-6 TRBV4-3
TGTGCCAGTAGTACCGGGACAGGGGGCTACGAGCAGTACTTC CASSTGTGGYEQYF TRBD1 14 . TRBJ2-7 TRBV19
TGTGCCACCAGCAGAGATCGGGGGACAGGTACCTACGAGCAGTACTTC CATSRDRGTGTYEQYF TRBD1 16 . TRBJ2-7 TRBV15
TGTGCCACCAGTGATCCACCAGGGGGGGTAGGAGATACGCAGTATTTT CATSDPPGGVGDTQYF . 16 . TRBJ2-3 TRBV24-1
TGTGCCTGGAGTGCAGGGGGCTTTGGGAACACTGAAGCTTTCTTT CAWSAGGFGNTEAFF TRBD1 15 . TRBJ1-1 TRBV30
TGTGCCAGCAGTTCCCCTGGGACAGGGGGCCTGGGCCAGTGGTCCTACGAGCAGTACTTC CASSSPGTGGLGQWSYEQYF TRBD1 20 . TRBJ2-7 TRBV6-2/TRBV6-3
TGTGCCAGCAGTTATAGGCCCGACAGGGTAGGCGAGCAGTACTTC CASSYRPDRVGEQYF TRBD1 15 . TRBJ2-7 TRBV6-2/TRBV6-3
TGTGCCAGCAGCTTAGGACTAGCCTACGAGCAGTACTTC CASSLGLAYEQYF . 13 . TRBJ2-7 TRBV7-2
TGTGCCAGCAGCACGCCGAGACTAGCGGTGAGCTCCTACAATGAGCAGTTCTTC CASSTPRLAVSSYNEQFF . 18 . TRBJ2-1 TRBV21-1
TGTGCCAGCAGCGTGGGACAGGGGGGATACACCATATATTTT CASSVGQGGYTIYF TRBD1 14 . TRBJ1-3 TRBV9
TGTGCCACCAGTGAGGGCCACAATCAGCCCCAGCATTTT CATSEGHNQPQHF . 13 . TRBJ1-5 TRBV24-1
TGTGCCAGCAGAGCTAGCGGGAGCCTATACAATGAGCAGTTCTTC CASRASGSLYNEQFF TRBD2 15 . TRBJ2-1 TRBV6-5
TGTGCCAGCAGCTTAGAGACAGGTCCTTCCTACGAGCAGTACTTC CASSLETGPSYEQYF . 15 . TRBJ2-7 TRBV11-2
TGTGCCAGCAGTGAAATGTGGGGATACGAGCAGTACTTC CASSEMWGYEQYF . 13 . TRBJ2-7 TRBV6-1
TGTGCAAGTACGGGACAGGGGATGAGCTCTGGGGCCAACGTCCTGACTTTC CASTGQGMSSGANVLTF TRBD1 17 . TRBJ2-6 TRBV19
TGTGCCTGGAGTGTACCCCCCGGGACAGGGGACACTGAAGCTTTCTTT CAWSVPPGTGDTEAFF TRBD1 16 . TRBJ1-1 TRBV30
TGTGCCAGCATGCCCAAACAGGGGGCTGGAGGCTACACCTTC CASMPKQGAGGYTF TRBD1 14 . TRBJ1-2 TRBV25-1
TGTGCCAGCAGCTTAGGGGGCCTAGCGTATTACAATGAGCAGTTCTTC CASSLGGLAYYNEQFF . 16 . TRBJ2-1 TRBV7-2